Reported below is one TCR beta chain. A few counts support this clone. The target of this receptor is not known. Within one base of it there is no much larger clone, and no base qualities were kept. Genomic DNA was extracted from sorted cells for sequencing of the TCRbeta CDR3 region. The immunoSEQ Assay was used for sequencing of TCRbeta CDR3 regions. TCRdb provides this immuneACCESS table in a form limited to in-frame rearrangements. Some clones are lacking; in checked studies, under half of them reflect an unresolved V gene, and why the rest are absent is not known. This sample has about 49,000 clones in its table, and nearly 80% of those were observed once. 2% to 2.5% of the sample lies in the top ten. From cysteine to phenylalanine, the CDR3 is 15 amino acids long. Just CDR3 DNA is preserved here, 45 bases in frame from base 1. V is pruned by 6 bases and J by 6 bases, leaving 6 bases of the junction without a gene match. The germline V gene sets CDR1 to LGHNA and CDR2 to YNFKEQ.

These data are taken from a study of OX40 agonist ivuxolimab in advanced cancers. Regarding the complete study: Ivuxolimab, which targeted the costimulatory receptor OX40 (CD134), was an agonistic, fully human IgG2 monoclonal antibody. The paper covers the monotherapy dose-escalation part of the phase I ivuxolimab trial, which included N of about 50 patients. Of the roughly 52 patients in dose escalation, about 20 had hepatocellular carcinoma, about 15 had melanoma, 9 had renal cell carcinoma and 9 had head and neck cancer. Intravenous ivuxolimab was administered to patients every 2 weeks at six dose levels: 0.01, 0.1, 0.3, 1.5, 3 and 10 mg/kg. Prior anti-PD-1, anti-PD-L1 or anti-CTLA-4 therapy was permitted, and 40% of dose-escalation patients had received checkpoint inhibitors. The purpose of peripheral TCRbeta sequencing was to test whether ivuxolimab changed TCR sequence diversity and led to clonal T-cell expansion. In the dose-escalation cohort, more than 75% of patients were male, and the mean age was approximately 64 years, with a range of 23 to 79. Partial responses were achieved by three dose-escalation patients, of whom one had hepatocellular carcinoma and two had cutaneous melanoma. What the authors observed across the whole study: On average, CD8+ T cells showed more expanded clones than CD4+ T cells after ivuxolimab. Low levels of normalized T-cell clonal expansion were also seen in some patients who did not respond. Which antigens the clonally expanded peripheral T cells were specific for was not determined. At doses from 0.1 to 3.0 mg/kg, clonal expansion was seen in both CD4+ and CD8+ blood T cells between baseline and week 6. In the 0.1-3.0 mg/kg groups, partial responders were among the patients with the lowest normalized peripheral clonal expansion, particularly in CD8+ T cells.

Patients with autoimmune disease history or receiving systemic immunosuppression were excluded from the trial. Peripheral blood for TCR sequencing was drawn from every dose cohort at baseline, at cycle 4 day 1 and at cycle 7 day 1. Samples were obtained from an open-label, multicenter, first-in-human phase I dose-escalation trial of ivuxolimab. The trial enrolled adults with locally advanced or metastatic head and neck squamous cell, hepatocellular, melanoma or renal cell carcinoma. CD4+ and CD8+ T cells were sorted separately from peripheral blood before TCR sequencing. The sequence is built from TRBV4-2 and TRBJ2-2, and 11 bases in between align with TRBD2. The sequence was collected from an adult with an advanced solid tumor such as melanoma, head and neck, liver or kidney cancer. Sequenced material: CD4+ or CD8+ T cells sorted from blood, taken in a trial of the OX40 agonist ivuxolimab. In nucleotide form, the sequence is TGTGCCAGCAGATACATAGCGGGAGGGGCCGGGGAGCTGTTTTTT. This translates into CASRYIAGGAGELFF.